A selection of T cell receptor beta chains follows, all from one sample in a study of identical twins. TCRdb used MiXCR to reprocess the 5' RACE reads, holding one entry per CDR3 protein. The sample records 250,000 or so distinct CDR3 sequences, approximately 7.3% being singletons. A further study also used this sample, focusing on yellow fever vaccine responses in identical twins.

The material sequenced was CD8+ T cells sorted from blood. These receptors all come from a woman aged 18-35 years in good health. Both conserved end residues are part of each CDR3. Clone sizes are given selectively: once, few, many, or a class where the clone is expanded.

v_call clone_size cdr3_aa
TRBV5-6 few CASSRGGSNTEAFF
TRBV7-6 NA CASSLGFVRGSSYNEQFF
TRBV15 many CATSESTDTQYF
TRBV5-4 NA CASSLEQMNTEAFF
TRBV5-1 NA CASSLSGYYEQYF
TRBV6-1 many CASSMKTGGDGYTF
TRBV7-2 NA CASSLDSGAFSYEQYF
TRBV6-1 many CASSKGQESYF
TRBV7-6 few CASSLGIAVRTDTQYF
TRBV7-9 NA CASSARDTNQPQHF
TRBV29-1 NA CSVEPAGAGNEQFF
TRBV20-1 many CSATYQGDSNQPQHF
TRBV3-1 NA CASSVSQTGYNEQFF
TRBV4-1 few CASSQVSVEQPQHF
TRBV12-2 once CAKPRGSGEGTDTQYF
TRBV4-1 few CASSLSGSVDSYNEQFF
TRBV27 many CASSWTGDQPQHF
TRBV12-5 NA CASGGPGPNQPQHF
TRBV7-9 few CASGLDAGSYEQYF
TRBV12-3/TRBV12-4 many CASSFSGGVNTEAFF
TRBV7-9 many CASSLGGLAGVTDTQYF
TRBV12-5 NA CASLLQNTGELFF
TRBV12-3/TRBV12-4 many CASSLGGGAPDTQYF
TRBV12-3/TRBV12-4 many CASGDGELFF
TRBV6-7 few CASSYRTGWANVLTF